These T cell receptor beta chains were read from a single sample in a study of siplizumab effects on memory and regulatory T cells. Assay used: immunoSEQ multiplex PCR; TCRdb lists only in-frame clones, some missing. The sample lists about 100,000 clones, about 95% occurring once. Sequenced material: Tregs sorted from blood. The receptors here all came from a human donor in good health. Each CDR3 is given without its conserved first and last residue.

CDR3 length: 11
J gene: TRBJ1-5
V gene: TRBV18
CDR3 protein: ASSPKGRQPQH

CDR3 length: 10
J gene: TRBJ1-1
V gene: TRBV29-1
CDR3 protein: SVGQGRAEAF

CDR3 length: 14
J gene: TRBJ1-2
V gene: TRBV4-1
CDR3 protein: ASSQGADRTPLGDT

CDR3 length: 11
J gene: TRBJ2-1
V gene: TRBV7-9
CDR3 protein: ASSLAQGNEQF

CDR3 length: 10
J gene: TRBJ2-2
V gene: TRBV25-1
CDR3 protein: ASTINTGELF

CDR3 length: 13
J gene: TRBJ2-1
V gene: TRBV5-1
CDR3 protein: ASSFSQVSYNEQF

CDR3 length: 16
J gene: TRBJ2-6
V gene: TRBV11-2
CDR3 protein: ASSLLANRLSGANVLT

CDR3 length: 12
J gene: TRBJ2-1
V gene: TRBV5-4
CDR3 protein: ASSSRGKLNEQF

CDR3 length: 12
J gene: TRBJ2-6
V gene: TRBV28
CDR3 protein: AASVLSGANVLT

CDR3 length: 15
J gene: TRBJ2-3
V gene: TRBV9
CDR3 protein: ASSVAPAGGSTDTQY

CDR3 length: 11
J gene: TRBJ1-5
V gene: TRBV6-5
CDR3 protein: ASSPGGNQPQH

CDR3 length: 12
J gene: TRBJ1-1
V gene: TRBV5-4
CDR3 protein: ASSSDLGVTEAF

CDR3 length: 15
J gene: TRBJ2-7
V gene: TRBV5-1
CDR3 protein: ASSYLPWEGGGYEQY

CDR3 length: 14
J gene: TRBJ2-7
V gene: TRBV19
CDR3 protein: ASSIQGPARAYEQY

CDR3 length: 11
J gene: TRBJ2-1
V gene: TRBV7-8
CDR3 protein: ASSPWVNNEQF

CDR3 length: 13
J gene: TRBJ2-2
V gene: TRBV28
CDR3 protein: ASSGLGWVTGELF